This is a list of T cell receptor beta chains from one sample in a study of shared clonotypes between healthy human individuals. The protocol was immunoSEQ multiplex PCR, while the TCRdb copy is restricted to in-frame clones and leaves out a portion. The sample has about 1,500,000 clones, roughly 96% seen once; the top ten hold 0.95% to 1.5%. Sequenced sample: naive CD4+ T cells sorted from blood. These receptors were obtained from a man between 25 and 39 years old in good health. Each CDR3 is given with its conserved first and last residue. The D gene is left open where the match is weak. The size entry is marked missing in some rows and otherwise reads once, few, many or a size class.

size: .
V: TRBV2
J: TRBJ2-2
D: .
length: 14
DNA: TGTGCCAGCAGTGAAGCGCTTCCACAGGGACGCCTGTTTTTT
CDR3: CASSEALPQGRLFF

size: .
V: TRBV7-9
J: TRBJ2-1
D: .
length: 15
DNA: TGTGCCAGCAGTTCCTCGATGGGAGTGCACAATGAGCAGTTCTTC
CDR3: CASSSSMGVHNEQFF

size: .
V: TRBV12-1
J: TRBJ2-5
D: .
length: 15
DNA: TGTGCCAGCAGGTCAGTTCTACCTCGGGTTGAGACCCAGTACTTC
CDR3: CASRSVLPRVETQYF

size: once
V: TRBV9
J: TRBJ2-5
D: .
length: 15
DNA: TGTGCCAGCAGCGTATTTGAAGGGGTCCAAGAGACCCAGTACTTC
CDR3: CASSVFEGVQETQYF

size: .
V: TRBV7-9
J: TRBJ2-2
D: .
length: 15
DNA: TGTGCCAGCAGCCAGGGGGGACAGCTCACCGGGGAGCTGTTTTTT
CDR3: CASSQGGQLTGELFF

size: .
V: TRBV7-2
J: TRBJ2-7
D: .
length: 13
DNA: TGTGCCAGCAGCTTAGTTGTGGGGTACGAGCAGTACTTC
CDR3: CASSLVVGYEQYF

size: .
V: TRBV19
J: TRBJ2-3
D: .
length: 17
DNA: TGTGCCAGTAGTATCCTGGGACCCACCATAAACACAGATACGCAGTATTTT
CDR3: CASSILGPTINTDTQYF

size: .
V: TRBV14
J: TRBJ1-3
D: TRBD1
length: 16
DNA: TGTGCCAGCAGCCAAGGGACAGGAATCTCTGGAAACACCATATATTTT
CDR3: CASSQGTGISGNTIYF

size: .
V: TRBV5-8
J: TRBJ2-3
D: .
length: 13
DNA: TGTGCCAGCAGCTTGGCCCGGCGGGATACGCAGTATTTT
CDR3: CASSLARRDTQYF

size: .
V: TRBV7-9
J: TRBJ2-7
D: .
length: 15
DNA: TGTGCCAGCAGCACTACCGAGGGACCGTTTTACGAGCAGTACTTC
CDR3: CASSTTEGPFYEQYF

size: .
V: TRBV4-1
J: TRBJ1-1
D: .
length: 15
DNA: TGCGCCAGCAGCATAGGTAGGGCACAGAACACTGAAGCTTTCTTT
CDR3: CASSIGRAQNTEAFF

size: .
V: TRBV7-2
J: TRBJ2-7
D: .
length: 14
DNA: TGTGCCAGCAGCGCGGGACTCCACTACTACGAGCAGTACTTC
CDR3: CASSAGLHYYEQYF

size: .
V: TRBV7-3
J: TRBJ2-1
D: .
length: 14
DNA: TGTGCCAGCAGCTACGGACAGTCCTACAATGAGCAGTTCTTC
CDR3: CASSYGQSYNEQFF

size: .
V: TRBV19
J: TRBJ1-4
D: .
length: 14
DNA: TGTGCCAGTAGTATCACAGGGACTAATGAAAAACTGTTTTTT
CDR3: CASSITGTNEKLFF

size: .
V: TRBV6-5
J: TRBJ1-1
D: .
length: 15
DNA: TGTGCCAGCAGTTACAGGGTTGGCATGAACACTGAAGCTTTCTTT
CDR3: CASSYRVGMNTEAFF